What follows is one TCR beta chain and its context. This specimen belongs to a study of blood T cell repertoires in COVID-19. Study overall: Acute and convalescent COVID-19 specimens originated in the United States, Italy and Spain. The cDNA or gDNA used as material had been derived from T cells, B-cell-depleted T cells, or PBMCs.

Authors' processing steps: Cell counts per sample came from amplifying reference gene primers. Profiled with immunoSEQ multiplex PCR; TCRdb holds only in-frame clones, not every one. The DNA gave D and trimming, while V, J and clone size come from that table. Seen here are hundreds of thousands of clones, just under 85% observed once, and the top ten hold about 9.5%. The germline gives CDR1 MDHEN, CDR2 SYDVKM. J lost 3 bases, V lost 5 bases, and 8 bases had no gene match. The CDR3 loop spans 15 amino acids. The source is an elderly woman with acute or convalescent COVID-19. V and J are TRBV28 and TRBJ1-2, with 8 positions matching TRBD1. The material sequenced was peripheral blood. For the CDR3, the DNA is TGTGCCAGCAGTCCCCGATCGACAGGGGACTATGGCTACACCTTC. The encoded protein is CASSPRSTGDYGYTF.